Each of the 12 T cell receptor beta chains below was sequenced from the same sample in a study of molecular identifiers for immune sequencing clone quantification. TCRdb used MiXCR to reprocess the PCR reads, holding one entry per CDR3 protein. The table shows 45,000 to 65,000 distinct CDR3 sequences, with roughly 24% occurring only once. The specimen sequenced was naive CD8+ T cells from blood, with Jurkat cell RNA spiked in. The subset denotes: FACS-sorted CD8+CD4-CCR7+CD45RA+ naive T cells. Source of these receptors: a human donor in good health. Some libraries in this study had Jurkat cell RNA spiked in.

With respect to this clonotype: This likely comes from a read error, as the CDR3 has no conserved phenylalanine or tryptophan at its end. The DNA is omitted, as the CDR3 cannot be located on it reliably, and the CDR3 follows TCRdb's listing. The chain couples TRBV2 to TRBJ1-2. The CDR3 is 12 amino acids in total, end residues counted. Germline assignment: CDR1 SNHLY and CDR2 FYNNEI. CDR3 amino acids: CARSDAGSGYPC.

In its sample, this clonotype was seen many times. The chain carries TRBV19 and TRBJ1-5; no clear D. Per germline, CDR1 LNHDA and CDR2 SQIVND (reference sequence). V lost 1 base and J 5 bases, leaving 9 bases between the germline ends. CDR3 length: 14 amino acids. CDR3 in amino acids: CASSIGGLDQPQHF. CDR3 bases: TGTGCCAGTAGTATAGGAGGGCTGGATCAGCCCCAGCATTTT.

This clonotype was detected ten times or more. The chain recombines TRBV7-8 with TRBJ2-1, with TRBD2 identical over 9 bases. With 2 bases clipped from V and 8 bases from J, the junction kept 16 bases outside the gene matches. Germline V lookup: CDR1 SGHVS, CDR2 FQNEAQ. The CDR3 is 18 residues long. As DNA, the CDR3 is TGTGCCAGCAGCTTACTCTGGTTCCTAGCGGGACCTACGGATGAGCAGTTCTTC. Amino acid sequence: CASSLLWFLAGPTDEQFF.

The table lists this clonotype with many counts. CDR3 residues: CASSFPRGPYYEQYF. For the CDR3, the DNA is TGTGCCAGCAGCTTCCCGCGGGGGCCATACTACGAGCAGTACTTC. This rearrangement joins TRBV5-5 to TRBJ2-7; TRBD2 might be the D (7 bases). V was trimmed by 2 bases and J by 3 bases, leaving 15 bases between them. The CDR3 contains 15 residues. Germline V gene lookup returns CDR1 SGHKS and CDR2 YYEKEE (reference sequence).

This clonotype was counted at least ten times. CDR3 sequence (DNA): TGTGCCAGCAGCTTAGGGTTTGGTAGCGGGGAGGGTGAGCAGTTCTTC. Translating it yields CASSLGFGSGEGEQFF. The chain joins TRBV7-9 to TRBJ2-1; 8 bases agree with TRBD2. After removal of 1 base from V and 9 bases from J, the junction contained 11 bases not matched to a gene. The CDR3 has 16 amino acids. Germline lookup yields CDR1 SEHNR and CDR2 FQNEAQ (reference sequence).

In this sample, this clonotype turned up many times. Written as DNA, the CDR3 is TGTGCCAGCAGCCAGACCGGGGGGCAGAAGAAGTACTTC. As protein: CASSQTGGQKKYF. The chain uses TRBV7-2 and TRBJ2-5; a possible D gene is TRBD2 (7 bases). This CDR3 comprises 13 residues. V dropped 5 bases and J dropped 12 bases, with 19 bases sitting between them. From germline, CDR1 is SGHTA and CDR2 FQGNSA.

Many counts were recorded for this clonotype. The chain has TRBV7-2 and TRBJ2-5; D is unresolved. This CDR3 spans 11 amino acids. CDR1 SGHTA and CDR2 FQGNSA come from the germline V gene. V gave up 1 base and J gave up 9 bases, with 6 bases separating them. Here the CDR3 DNA reads TGTGCCAGCAGCTTAGGACCGGCCCAGTACTTC. The encoded protein is CASSLGPAQYF. Looking up the rest from reference TRBV7-2 and TRBJ2-5 gives the full variable domain: GAGVSQSPSNKVTEKGKDVELRCDPISGHTALYWYRQSLGQGLEFLIYFQGNSAPDKSGLPSDRFSAERTGGSVSTLTIQRTQQEDSAVYLCASSLGPAQYFGPGTRLLVL.

In its sample, this clonotype was seen a few times. CDR3 DNA: TGTGCCACCTCCCTGGGGACTAGCGGGGGCTACGAGCAGTACTTC. This encodes CATSLGTSGGYEQYF. This chain links TRBV6-2 or TRBV6-3 with TRBJ2-7, with 14 bases identical to TRBD2. The CDR3 covers 15 residues. Unmatched junction bases numbered 8, after V lost 10 bases and J lost 3 bases. Germline V lookup: CDR1 MNHEY, CDR2 SVGEGT.

This clonotype was counted ten times or more. The genes are TRBV10-3 and TRBJ2-7; no clear D. This CDR3 has 16 amino acids. In germline, CDR1 is ENHRY, CDR2 SYGVKD. V lost 0 bases, J lost 2 bases, and 14 bases lay in between. DNA for the CDR3: TGTGCCATCAGTGAGTCGTGGGAAACTCCCGCCTACGAGCAGTACTTC. This gives the protein CAISESWETPAYEQYF.

About this clonotype itself: A much larger clone lies a single base off, so this may be a read error. The genes are TRBV5-4 and TRBJ2-2; D is perhaps TRBD1 (5 bases). CDR3 size: 15 residues. Looked up from germline, CDR1 is SGHNT and CDR2 is YYREEE (reference sequence). CDR3 region: CASILDRGNTGELFF. The DNA of the CDR3 is TGTGCCAGCATCTTGGATAGGGGGAACACCGGGGAGCTGTTTTTT.

This clonotype was observed many times. The rearrangement uses TRBV30 and TRBJ2-1, with a possible D match to TRBD2 (5 bases). Trimming left V 5 bases short and J 6 bases short, with 8 bases between. Germline CDR1 GTSNPN, CDR2 SVGIG (reference sequence). There are 11 residues in the CDR3. The CDR3 DNA reads as TGTGCCTGGGGGAGTGGCAATGAGCAGTTCTTC. Encoded protein: CAWGSGNEQFF.

This clonotype showed up just a few times. V and J are TRBV2 and TRBJ2-3; 7 nucleotides align to TRBD2. V was clipped by 7 bases and J by 0 bases; unmatched bases: 7. In germline, CDR1 is SNHLY, CDR2 FYNNEI. This CDR3 is 15 amino acids long. CDR3 DNA sequence: TGTGCCAGCACCGGGACTACCTCTAGCACAGATACGCAGTATTTT. Translated: CASTGTTSSTDTQYF.